The sample holds many counts of the clone carrying this T cell receptor beta chain. Time point specified: blood at routine non-recurrence follow-up after resection. The entry originates in a study of spatial heterogeneity in lung cancer. From the 5' RACE reads, TCRdb called clonotypes with MiXCR, one entry per CDR3 protein. The table lists about 15,000 distinct CDR3 sequences, about 6% of them singletons. The germline V gene has CDR1 SNHLY and CDR2 FYNNEI. V was trimmed by 6 bases and J by 4 bases, leaving 19 bases between them. This CDR3 is built from 16 residues. The source was PBMCs, collected at follow-up. The chain employs TRBV2 and TRBJ1-5, with unresolved D. This TCR came from a male donor with early-stage non-small cell lung cancer. This CDR3 reads CASSPDAEIMNQPQHF. CDR3 bases: TGTGCCAGCAGCCCGGACGCTGAAATAATGAATCAGCCCCAGCATTTT.